The entry below gives a single TCR beta chain sequence along with its context. The antigen remains unidentified. Per the germline V gene, CDR1 is SGHVS and CDR2 is FNYEAQ. The CDR3 extends over 15 amino acids. V was clipped by 0 bases and J by 4 bases; unmatched bases: 4. Researchers set a sequencing depth target of 1 in 200,000 to 1 in 1 million T cells. Here immunoSEQ multiplex PCR was the method, and the copy in TCRdb shows in-frame clones only, minus some. This sample has about 24,000 clones, with 70% to 75% found just once. This entry is derived from a study of cytotoxic CD8 clonotypes in ibrutinib-treated CLL. Across the study: Partial response was seen in about 24 patients and complete response in 2; after median around 69 months, roughly 14 stayed remitted, about 12 progressed. The taking of response samples occurred after a median around 11 months of treatment, with a range of 6 to 36. Study-level points and caveats: Clonality was higher at baseline than in age-matched healthy donors and tracked circulating CD8+ T-cell counts.

The sample in question was PBMCs, obtained after 12 months of ibrutinib treatment. The receptor was isolated from a human donor with chronic lymphocytic leukemia. V gene TRBV7-6 combines with J gene TRBJ2-7, with 9 bases identical to TRBD2. CDR3 coding DNA: TGTGCCAGCAGCTTAGCCAGCGGGGGGAAGTACGAGCAGTACTTC. Amino acids: CASSLASGGKYEQYF.